This paragraph reports one T cell receptor beta chain. This sample was taken from a study of blood T cell repertoires in COVID-19. Study summary: The analysed material was cDNA or gDNA that came from T cells, B-cell-depleted T cells, or PBMCs.

Clones were read by immunoSEQ multiplex PCR, and TCRdb kept only the in-frame ones, dropping some. There are fewer than 300,000 clones in the sample; roughly 84% occur only once, and around 2.9% lies in the top ten. V dropped 8 bases and J dropped 6 bases, with 18 bases sitting between them. Germline assignment: CDR1 SGHTA and CDR2 FQGTGA. The CDR3 consists of 14 residues. The sample comprised peripheral blood. The rearrangement uses TRBV7-3 and TRBJ2-3, with D perhaps TRBD1 (6 bases). The clonotype was recovered from a woman younger than 30 with acute or convalescent COVID-19. The chain's CDR3 is CASSRTVGGDTQYF. The CDR3 DNA follows: TGTGCCAGCTCGAGGACAGTCGGTGGGGATACGCAGTATTTT. The full variable domain, rest sourced from reference TRBV7-3 and TRBJ2-3, is GAGVSQTPSNKVTEKGKYVELRCDPISGHTALYWYRQSLGQGPEFLIYFQGTGAADDSGLPNDRFFAVRPEGSVSTLKIQRTERGDSAVYLCASSRTVGGDTQYFGPGTRLTVL.